This T cell receptor (beta chain) was obtained from a study of a mutant IDH1 vaccine in newly diagnosed glioma. Study as a whole: The start of vaccination came 4-6 weeks after radiotherapy alone, or with temozolomide cycles.

V dropped 3 bases and J dropped 5; count of bases not matched to a gene: 14. This CDR3 has 17 residues. CDR1 and CDR2 (germline): MDHEN, SYDVKM. General study findings and limits: In roughly 93% of patients, immune responses induced by the vaccine occurred.

The table came from immunoSEQ multiplex PCR; TCRdb's copy has only in-frame clones and leaves some out. The data contain 90,000 to 100,000 clones, roughly 91% of them singletons. A remark on this clone: Antigen specificity is unknown.

The time point was: week 47, end of study. Mutant IDH1 20-mer peptide, at 300 ug, made up each vaccine dose, with topical imiquimod. The patients were given eight vaccinations, one each in weeks 1, 3, 5, 7, 11, 15, 19 and 23. Astrocytomas found in donors were new, WHO grade 3 or 4, IDH1-mutant and ATRX-lost. The chain couples TRBV28 to TRBJ1-2; 8 bases align to TRBD1. The sample consisted of PBMCs, taken from a glioma patient whose treatment included an IDH1 peptide vaccine. This clonotype was obtained from a woman aged 45 to 65 with glioma. Written as DNA, the CDR3 is TGTGCCAGCAGTTTGCCCCGTGTGACAGGGGTGTCATATGGCTACACCTTC. Amino acid sequence: CASSLPRVTGVSYGYTF.